In this sample, the clone carrying this T cell receptor beta chain turned up a few times. The antigen is undetermined. MiXCR, run by TCRdb on the reads, gives a single entry per CDR3 protein. Altogether 150,000 to 200,000 distinct CDR3 sequences are present, around 20% being singletons, with the ten largest covering 2.5% to 3%. This record belongs to a study of T cell repertoires in cytomegalovirus infection. Study in general: An indication of both CMV infection and matching HLA type came from public TCR beta signatures.

Overall study findings and caveats: People with CMV and the relevant HLA were identified by cumulative public TCR beta family frequency. Dominating the ex vivo response were TCR beta clonotypes that were CMV-specific and HLA-C-restricted.

V was trimmed by 5 bases and J by 6 bases, leaving 13 bases between them. Per the germline V gene, CDR1 is SGHTA and CDR2 is FQGNSA. The CDR3 extends over 13 amino acids. This TCR came from a human donor in good health (CMV status not recorded). Some clones in this sample may be carry-over from other donors' samples. V is TRBV7-2 and J is TRBJ1-2; D is perhaps TRBD1 (6 bases). The sequenced material came from PBMCs. The CDR3 bases are TGTGCCAGCAGCCCCCAGGGGATGGATGGCTACACCTTC. This encodes CASSPQGMDGYTF.